This T cell receptor beta chain appears in the sequencing data of a study of blood T cells in healthy people across ages. Total RNA, at least 5.5 micrograms per sample, came from PBMCs. The ends were cut back, 6 bases at V and 5 bases at J, with 15 bases in the middle. This CDR3 has 14 amino acids. Germline-derived CDR1 and CDR2 are SGHRS and YFSETQ. For the second PCR, which ran for roughly 6 to 12 cycles, a sample-barcoded 5' primer and a J-beta primer mix were used. In TCRdb, the 5' RACE reads were re-called with MiXCR into one record per CDR3 protein. This table holds about 750,000 distinct CDR3 sequences, about 55% found once.

Sequencing was done on a sample of blood. The TCR sequence derives from a man older than 75 in good health. The gene calls are TRBV5-1 and TRBJ2-1, with D possibly called TRBD1 or TRBD2 (5 bases each). The CDR3 bases are TGCGCCAGCACCCCCGGGCAGGGAGACAATGAGCAGTTCTTC. Encoded protein: CASTPGQGDNEQFF.